The sequence of this T cell receptor beta chain was determined in a study of T cell changes during pregnancy in multiple sclerosis. Using immunoSEQ multiplex PCR, the repertoire was profiled, and TCRdb retains in-frame clones only, with some absent. Found here are under 50,000 clones, approximately 90% of them singletons; the top ten hold approximately 0.67%. Per the germline V gene, CDR1 is MNHNY and CDR2 is SVGAGI (reference sequence). The V and J ends lost 8 bases and 2 bases, in that order; junction bases with no gene match: 7. The CDR3 runs to 14 residues. The TCR was taken from a female donor in good health, enrolled as a control in a pregnancy study. The sequencing used CD4+ T cells from peripheral blood mononuclear cells, collected in the second trimester of pregnancy. This chain links TRBV6-6 with TRBJ2-3, with 7 positions matching TRBD2. The CDR3 sequence: CASFSSGATDTQYF. The CDR3 nucleotides are TGTGCCAGCTTCTCTAGCGGCGCCACAGATACGCAGTATTTT.